These 6 T cell receptor beta chains share one sample of origin, sequenced in a study of response to subunit inactivated influenza vaccine. TCRdb re-called the RT-PCR reads with MiXCR, one entry per CDR3 protein. The repertoire holds 700,000 to 900,000 distinct CDR3 sequences, about 20% seen once, with roughly a tenth in the top ten. The sample here was PBMCs from blood, taken 5 days after vaccination. The receptors come from a man aged 50 or older who received an inactivated influenza vaccine.

CDR3 amino acids: CASTARRAVNEQFF. The CDR3 DNA reads TGTGCCAGCACCGCCCGCAGGGCGGTCAATGAGCAGTTCTTC. The chain carries TRBV6-1 and TRBJ2-1, with a weak D call TRBD1 (5 bases). The CDR3 has 14 amino acids. Germline V gene data show CDR1 as MNHNS and CDR2 as SASEGT. V lost 7 bases, J lost 6 bases, and 16 bases lay in between.

This clonotype was detected once. The chain recombines TRBV10-1 with TRBJ2-7, with 11 nucleotides matching TRBD2. Germline V CDR1 and CDR2: WNHNN, SYGVQD (reference sequence). The CDR3 is 14 residues long. The trim removed 10 bases at V and 5 bases at J, leaving 10 bases unmatched. This chain's CDR3 is CAIPILAGEDEQYF. The CDR3 DNA reads TGCGCCATCCCAATACTAGCGGGAGAAGACGAGCAGTACTTC.

The chain has TRBV7-2 and TRBJ2-1, with D perhaps matching TRBD1 (5 bases). With 5 bases removed from V and 5 bases from J, the gap between germline ends came to 16 bases. Germline CDR1 reads SGHTA; CDR2 reads FQGNSA. This CDR3 has 15 amino acids. The CDR3 nucleotides read TGTGCCAGCAGCCCGGACCATGGACAAAACAATGAGCAGTTCTTC. Translation: CASSPDHGQNNEQFF.

In this sample, this clonotype turned up a few times. V and J are TRBV6-1 and TRBJ2-1, with 7 bases fitting TRBD1. From germline, CDR1 is MNHNS and CDR2 SASEGT. The V segment lost 1 base and the J segment 1 base; nucleotides outside the gene matches: 1. This CDR3 spans 15 amino acids. The CDR3 DNA sequence: TGTGCCAGCAGTGAAGAGGACAGGTCCTACAATGAGCAGTTCTTC. Amino acids: CASSEEDRSYNEQFF.

V and J are TRBV7-7 and TRBJ2-1; TRBD2 agrees at 9 bases. Per germline, CDR1 SSHAT and CDR2 FNYEAQ (reference sequence). This CDR3 has 16 amino acids. Trimming removed 3 bases from V and 2 bases from J; junction bases left unmatched: 5. The CDR3 region has the DNA TGTGCCAGCAGCTTGATAGCGGGAGCGACCTACAATGAGCAGTTCTTC. Protein sequence: CASSLIAGATYNEQFF.

This clonotype has at least ten counts. The rearrangement joins TRBV12-3 or TRBV12-4 to TRBJ2-5, with 8 bases fitting TRBD1. This CDR3 contains 15 residues. With V trimmed by 6 bases and J by 9 bases, 15 bases remained unmatched. The CDR3, as DNA: TGTGCCAGCAGCCTGGGACAGGCGACGTTTGAGGCCCAGTACTTC. It encodes CASSLGQATFEAQYF.